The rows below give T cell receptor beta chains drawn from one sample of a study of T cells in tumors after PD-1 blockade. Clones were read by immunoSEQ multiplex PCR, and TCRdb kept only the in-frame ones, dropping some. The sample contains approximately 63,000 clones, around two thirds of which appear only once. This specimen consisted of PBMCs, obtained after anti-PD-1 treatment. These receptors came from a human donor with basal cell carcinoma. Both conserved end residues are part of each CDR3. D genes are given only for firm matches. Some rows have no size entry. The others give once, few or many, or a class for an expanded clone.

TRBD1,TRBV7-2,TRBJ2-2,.,CASSFSRGGLGTGELFF,TGTGCCAGCAGCTTCAGTAGAGGGGGCCTTGGCACCGGGGAGCTGTTTTTT
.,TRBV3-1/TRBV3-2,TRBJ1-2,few,CASSPEADRSYGYTF,TGTGCCAGCAGCCCCGAAGCAGACAGGTCCTATGGCTACACCTTC
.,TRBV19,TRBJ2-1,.,CASSILTGNLEQFF,TGTGCCAGTAGTATCCTGACAGGCAACTTGGAGCAGTTCTTC
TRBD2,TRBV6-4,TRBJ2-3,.,CASSDSARGDTDTQYF,TGTGCCAGCAGTGACTCAGCGCGGGGGGACACAGATACGCAGTATTTT
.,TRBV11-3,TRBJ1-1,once,CASSLGTSGFTEAFF,TGTGCCAGCAGCTTAGGAACTTCAGGGTTCACTGAAGCTTTCTTT
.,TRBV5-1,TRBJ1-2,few,CASSLSVGYNYGYTF,TGCGCCAGCAGCTTGTCGGTAGGGTACAACTATGGCTACACCTTC
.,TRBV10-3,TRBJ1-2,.,CAISESSSGYGYTF,TGTGCCATCAGTGAGTCGTCTTCGGGCTATGGCTACACCTTC
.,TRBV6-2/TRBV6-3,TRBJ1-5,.,CASSPGQPHQPQHF,TGTGCCAGCAGCCCCGGACAGCCACATCAGCCCCAGCATTTT
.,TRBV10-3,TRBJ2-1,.,CAATGGNSYNEQFF,TGTGCCGCAACTGGGGGGAACTCCTACAATGAGCAGTTCTTC
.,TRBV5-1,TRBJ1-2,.,CASSLDGSLNYGYTF,TGCGCCAGCAGCTTGGACGGCAGCTTAAACTATGGCTACACCTTC
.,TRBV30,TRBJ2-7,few,CAWSSTSYEQYF,TGTGCCTGGAGCAGTACCTCTTACGAGCAGTACTTC
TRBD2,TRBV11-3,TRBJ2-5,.,CASSLGVAGLETQYF,TGTGCCAGCAGCTTAGGAGTAGCGGGGTTGGAGACCCAGTACTTC
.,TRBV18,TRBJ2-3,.,CASSPPLKPGDTDTQYF,TGTGCCAGCTCACCCCCCCTTAAGCCGGGGGACACAGATACGCAGTATTTT
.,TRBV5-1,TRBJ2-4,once,CARPIKNIQYF,TGCGCCCGACCCATAAAAAACATTCAGTACTTC
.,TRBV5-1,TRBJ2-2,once,CASSLDRAFGELFF,TGCGCCAGCAGCTTGGACAGGGCGTTCGGGGAGCTGTTTTTT
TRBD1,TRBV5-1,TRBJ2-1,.,CASSGRDRGRIEQFF,TGCGCCAGCAGCGGCCGGGACAGGGGGAGAATTGAGCAGTTCTTC
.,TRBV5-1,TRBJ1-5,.,CASSLLGTPGEPQHF,TGCGCCAGCAGCTTGTTGGGGACCCCAGGTGAGCCCCAGCATTTT